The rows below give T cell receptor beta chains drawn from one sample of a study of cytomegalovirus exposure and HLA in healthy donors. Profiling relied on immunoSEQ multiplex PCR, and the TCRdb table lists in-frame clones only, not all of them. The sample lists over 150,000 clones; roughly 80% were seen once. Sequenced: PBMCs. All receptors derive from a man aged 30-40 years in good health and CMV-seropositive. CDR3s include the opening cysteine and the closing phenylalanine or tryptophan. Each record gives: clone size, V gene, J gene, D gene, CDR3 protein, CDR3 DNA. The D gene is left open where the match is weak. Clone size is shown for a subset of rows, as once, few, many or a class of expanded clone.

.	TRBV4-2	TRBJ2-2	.	CASSQDTAKNTGELFF	TGTGCCAGCAGCCAAGATACCGCTAAAAACACCGGGGAGCTGTTTTTT
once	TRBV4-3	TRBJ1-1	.	CASSQDIIQPKAFF	TGCGCCAGCAGCCAAGATATCATACAGCCCAAGGCTTTCTTT
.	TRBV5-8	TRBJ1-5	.	CASSLGYRDGPQHF	TGTGCCAGCAGCTTGGGGTACAGGGACGGGCCCCAGCATTTT
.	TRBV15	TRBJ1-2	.	CATSRTPTLAGYTF	TGTGCCACCAGCAGAACTCCAACTCTAGCTGGCTACACCTTC
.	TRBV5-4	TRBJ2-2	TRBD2	CASSPGLAGGRTTTGELFF	TGTGCCAGCAGCCCGGGACTAGCGGGGGGCCGTACCACCACCGGGGAGCTGTTTTTT
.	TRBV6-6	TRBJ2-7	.	CASRSSGAAYEQYF	TGTGCCAGCAGGAGTAGCGGAGCGGCCTACGAGCAGTACTTC
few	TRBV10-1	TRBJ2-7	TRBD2	CASSPLAEPSYEQYF	TGCGCCAGCTCTCCTCTAGCGGAACCATCCTACGAGCAGTACTTC
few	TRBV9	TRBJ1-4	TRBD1	CASSVDAGGNEKLFF	TGTGCCAGCAGCGTAGATGCAGGGGGTAATGAAAAACTGTTTTTT
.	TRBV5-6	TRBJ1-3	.	CASSLSSGNTIYF	TGTGCCAGCAGCTTGTCATCTGGAAACACCATATATTTT
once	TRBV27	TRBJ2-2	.	CASSPLGGPGELFF	TGTGCCAGCTCCCCCCTCGGGGGGCCCGGGGAGCTGTTTTTT
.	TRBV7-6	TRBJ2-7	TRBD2	CASSLLAGGLAEQYF	TGTGCCAGCAGCTTACTAGCGGGGGGACTCGCCGAGCAGTACTTC
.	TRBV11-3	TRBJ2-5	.	CASSPTQRSFVQETQYF	TGTGCCAGCAGCCCTACCCAGCGTTCTTTTGTCCAAGAGACCCAGTACTTC
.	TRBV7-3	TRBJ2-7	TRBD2	CASSVAGGTSHEQYF	TGTGCCAGCAGCGTAGCGGGAGGGACGTCTCACGAGCAGTACTTC
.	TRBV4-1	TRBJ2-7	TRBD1	CASSLSRDRDRDEQYF	TGCGCCAGCAGCTTGAGCCGGGACAGGGACCGGGACGAGCAGTACTTC
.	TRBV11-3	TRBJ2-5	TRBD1	CASSSDRGRVETQYF	TGTGCCAGCAGCTCTGACAGGGGGCGAGTAGAGACCCAGTACTTC
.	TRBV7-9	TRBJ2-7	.	CSSSSAGSLGEQYF	TGTTCCAGCAGCTCGGCGGGCTCCTTAGGGGAGCAGTACTTC
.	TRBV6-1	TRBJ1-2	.	CASSTYRAGYTF	TGTGCCAGCAGTACCTACAGGGCTGGCTACACCTTC
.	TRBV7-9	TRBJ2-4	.	CASSPMIAEAKNIQYF	TGTGCCAGCAGCCCGATGATAGCGGAAGCCAAAAACATTCAGTACTTC
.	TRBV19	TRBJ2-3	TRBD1	CASSMMGQGLKTDTQYF	TGTGCCAGTAGTATGATGGGACAGGGCCTTAAAACAGATACGCAGTATTTT
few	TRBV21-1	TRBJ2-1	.	CASSKVERGIGNEQFF	TGTGCCAGCAGCAAAGTTGAGCGGGGTATCGGGAATGAGCAGTTCTTC
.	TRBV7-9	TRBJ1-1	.	CASSSTRVTFF	TGTGCCAGCAGCTCAACCCGAGTAACTTTCTTT